This entry lists 9 T cell receptor beta chains sequenced from one sample in a study of blood T cell repertoires in COVID-19. Profiling relied on immunoSEQ multiplex PCR, and the TCRdb table lists in-frame clones only, not all of them. This table has tens of thousands of clones, under 80% appearing once. Sequenced material: peripheral blood. The receptors stem from a human donor in a cohort sampled during active COVID-19.

This rearrangement joins TRBV7-8 to TRBJ2-2, with D possibly matching TRBD1 (5 bases). The V and J ends lost 1 base and 6 bases respectively, with 12 bases between them. This CDR3 is built from 15 residues. Germline V gene data show CDR1 as SGHVS and CDR2 as FQNEAQ. CDR3: CASSLVWTQSGELFF. Written as DNA, the CDR3 is TGTGCCAGCAGCTTAGTCTGGACACAGTCCGGGGAGCTGTTTTTT.

The gene calls are TRBV6-2 or TRBV6-3 and TRBJ2-1; D remains unclear. V lost 3 bases, J lost 7 bases, and 10 bases lay in between. The germline CDR1 and CDR2 sequences are MNHEY and SVGEGT. The CDR3 length is 13 residues. CDR3 coding DNA: TGTGCCAGCAGTTATGAAGCCCAAAATGAGCAGTTCTTC. Encoded protein: CASSYEAQNEQFF.

The V and J genes are TRBV27 and TRBJ2-3; 14 nucleotides agree with TRBD2. The CDR3 totals 20 residues. V gave up 8 bases and J gave up 0 bases; unmatched junction bases: 16. Germline lookup yields CDR1 MNHEY and CDR2 SMNVEV (reference sequence). In nucleotides, the CDR3 is TGTGCCAGCTCCCCTCCGGGACTAGCGGGAGTAGGGCTTAGCACAGATACGCAGTATTTT. It translates to CASSPPGLAGVGLSTDTQYF.

CDR3 sequence: CASSLSTSVSSYEQYF. DNA of the CDR3: TGCGCCAGCAGCTTGAGCACTAGCGTCAGCTCCTACGAGCAGTACTTC. This chain joins TRBV5-1 and TRBJ2-7, with 7 bases matching TRBD2. The germline V gene has CDR1 SGHRS and CDR2 YFSETQ. The CDR3 loop spans 16 amino acids. V was clipped by 1 base and J by 0 bases; unmatched bases: 7.

V usage is TRBV7-2 and J usage is TRBJ1-3; TRBD1 aligns across 8 bases. The CDR3 has 14 amino acids. Germline loops: CDR1 SGHTA, CDR2 FQGNSA. With V trimmed by 7 bases and J by 9 bases, 11 bases remained unmatched. The CDR3 is CASNPTGASGTIYF. The CDR3 DNA follows: TGTGCCAGCAACCCGACAGGGGCGTCGGGCACCATATATTTT.

The chain recombines TRBV7-6 with TRBJ2-7; TRBD2 might be the D (5 bases). The germline V and J ends were trimmed by 5 bases and 0 bases, with 14 bases remaining between them. The length of the CDR3 is 15 residues. In germline, CDR1 is SGHVS, CDR2 FNYEAQ. This chain's CDR3 is CASSPGPSSSYEQYF. As DNA, the CDR3 is TGTGCCAGCAGCCCAGGCCCTAGCAGCTCCTACGAGCAGTACTTC.

This chain joins TRBV4-3 and TRBJ2-3; TRBD1 aligns across 9 bases. CDR3 size: 17 residues. The V segment lost 1 base and the J segment 4 bases; nucleotides outside the gene matches: 9. CDR1 LGHNA and CDR2 YSLEER come from the germline V gene. In DNA form, the CDR3 reads TGCGCCAGCAGCCAAGGGCGTAACAGGGGGCGGGCAGATACGCAGTATTTT. Translation gives CASSQGRNRGRADTQYF.

The chain is built from TRBV7-2 and TRBJ2-5, with 9 nucleotides matching TRBD1. J gave up 9 bases and V 1 base, and 9 bases lay outside the gene matches. The germline gives CDR1 SGHTA, CDR2 FQGNSA. This CDR3 contains 15 residues. The DNA of the CDR3 is TGTGCCAGCAGCTTAGGAACAGGGGGCGCCGCGGCCCAGTACTTC. Translation gives CASSLGTGGAAAQYF.

The J gene is TRBJ2-3, the V gene TRBV4-3, with D perhaps matching TRBD2 (5 bases). Trimming pared 4 bases from V and 6 bases from J, leaving 11 bases between. This CDR3 comprises 13 residues. In germline, CDR1 is LGHNA, CDR2 YSLEER. The CDR3 reads CASSRGWSDTQYF. CDR3 sequence (DNA): TGCGCCAGCAGCCGCGGGTGGAGTGATACGCAGTATTTT.